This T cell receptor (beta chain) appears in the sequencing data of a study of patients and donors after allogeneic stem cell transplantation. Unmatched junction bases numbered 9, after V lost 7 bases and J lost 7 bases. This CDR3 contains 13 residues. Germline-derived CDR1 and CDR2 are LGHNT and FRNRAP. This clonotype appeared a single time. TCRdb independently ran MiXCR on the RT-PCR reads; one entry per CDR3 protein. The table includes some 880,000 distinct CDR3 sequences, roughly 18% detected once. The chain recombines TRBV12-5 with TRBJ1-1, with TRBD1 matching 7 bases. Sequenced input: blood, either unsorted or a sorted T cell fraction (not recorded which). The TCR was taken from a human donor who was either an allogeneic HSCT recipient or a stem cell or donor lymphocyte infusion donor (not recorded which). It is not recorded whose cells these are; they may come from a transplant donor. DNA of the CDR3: TGTGCTAGTGCCCCGGGACAGTTTATTGAAGCTTTCTTT. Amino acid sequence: CASAPGQFIEAFF.